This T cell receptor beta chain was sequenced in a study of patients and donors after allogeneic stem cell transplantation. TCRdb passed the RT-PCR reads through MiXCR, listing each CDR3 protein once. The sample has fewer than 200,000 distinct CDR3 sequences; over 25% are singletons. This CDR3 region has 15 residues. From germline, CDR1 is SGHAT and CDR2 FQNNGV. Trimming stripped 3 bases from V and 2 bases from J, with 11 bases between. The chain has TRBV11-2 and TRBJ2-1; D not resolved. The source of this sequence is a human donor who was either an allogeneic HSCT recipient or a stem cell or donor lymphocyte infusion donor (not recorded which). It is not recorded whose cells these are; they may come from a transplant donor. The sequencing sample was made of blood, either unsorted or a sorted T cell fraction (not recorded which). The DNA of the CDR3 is TGTGCCAGCAGCTTGGGCGTAACCACCTACAATGAGCAGTTCTTC. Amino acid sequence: CASSLGVTTYNEQFF.